The rows below give T cell receptor beta chains drawn from one sample of a study of OX40 agonist ivuxolimab in advanced cancers. The method was immunoSEQ multiplex PCR; TCRdb's version includes in-frame clones alone and lacks a portion of them. The table shows some 22,000 clones, with about 90% occurring only once. Sequencing was performed on CD4+ or CD8+ T cells sorted from blood, taken in a trial of the OX40 agonist ivuxolimab. The receptor source for this set is an adult with an advanced solid tumor such as melanoma, head and neck, liver or kidney cancer. The CDR3 runs from the conserved cysteine through the conserved F or W. The D gene is left open where the match is weak. A row's size may be missing; if present it is once, few, many or a size class.

.	TRBV5-6	.	TRBJ2-2	CASSSEVGSTGELFF	TGTGCCAGCAGCTCAGAGGTGGGGTCCACCGGGGAGCTGTTTTTT
.	TRBV13	TRBD1	TRBJ2-7	CASRTGTGLNEQYF	TGTGCCAGCAGGACCGGGACAGGGTTGAACGAGCAGTACTTC
.	TRBV21-1	.	TRBJ1-3	CASSRKGLAGNTIYF	TGTGCCAGCAGCCGAAAGGGATTAGCTGGAAACACCATATATTTT
.	TRBV15	.	TRBJ2-1	CATSRRRVGNEQFF	TGTGCCACCAGCAGACGAAGGGTAGGCAATGAGCAGTTCTTC
once	TRBV5-6	.	TRBJ2-3	CASSFLDSTDTQYF	TGTGCCAGCAGCTTCTTGGACAGCACAGATACGCAGTATTTT
.	TRBV11-2	.	TRBJ1-1	CASSLGPEAFF	TGTGCCAGCAGCTTAGGACCTGAAGCTTTCTTT
few	TRBV30	.	TRBJ1-5	CAWSDGTTSHQPQHF	TGTGCCTGGAGTGATGGCACTACCAGCCATCAGCCCCAGCATTTT
.	TRBV16	.	TRBJ2-7	CASSQLTVGNEQYF	TGTGCCAGCAGCCAATTGACCGTGGGGAACGAGCAGTACTTC
.	TRBV25-1	TRBD1	TRBJ1-1	CASRGTGDTEAFF	TGTGCCAGCAGGGGGACAGGAGACACTGAAGCTTTCTTT
.	TRBV7-9	.	TRBJ1-4	CASSPSTGSNEKLFF	TGTGCCAGCAGCCCCTCGACGGGCTCTAATGAAAAACTGTTTTTT
.	TRBV9	.	TRBJ2-7	CASSPTAGMLYEQYF	TGTGCCAGCAGCCCAACGGCGGGGATGTTATACGAGCAGTACTTC
.	TRBV7-9	.	TRBJ2-7	CASSLAGPRDHEQYF	TGTGCCAGCAGCTTAGCGGGACCCCGAGACCACGAGCAGTACTTC
.	TRBV5-4	TRBD1	TRBJ2-4	CASSRRGQESTTLAKNIQYF	TGTGCCAGCAGCCGTAGGGGGCAAGAGAGTACTACCCTAGCCAAAAACATTCAGTACTTC
.	TRBV6-1	.	TRBJ2-3	CASSEAGWGGANADTQYF	TGTGCCAGCAGTGAAGCGGGTTGGGGGGGGGCCAACGCAGATACGCAGTATTTT
.	TRBV27	TRBD1	TRBJ1-5	CASSRGTGGNQPQHF	TGTGCCAGCAGCCGAGGGACAGGGGGTAATCAGCCCCAGCATTTT
.	TRBV18	TRBD1	TRBJ1-2	CASSPWDRFQGYTF	TGTGCCAGCTCACCCTGGGACAGGTTTCAGGGCTACACCTTC
.	TRBV5-4	TRBD1	TRBJ2-7	CASSSPDRGYEQYF	TGTGCCAGCAGCTCGCCGGACAGGGGCTACGAGCAGTACTTC
.	TRBV9	TRBD2	TRBJ2-5	CASSGGASGALQETQYF	TGTGCCAGCAGCGGCGGGGCTAGCGGAGCACTACAAGAGACCCAGTACTTC
.	TRBV28	TRBD1	TRBJ2-1	CASSLDPGQGHNEQFF	TGTGCCAGCAGCCTTGATCCGGGACAGGGACATAATGAGCAGTTCTTC
.	TRBV29-1	.	TRBJ2-7	CSVPLEDGKDEQYF	TGCAGCGTGCCCCTGGAGGATGGAAAGGACGAGCAGTACTTC
once	TRBV7-2	TRBD1	TRBJ1-1	CASSLQGAGAEAFF	TGTGCCAGCAGCTTACAGGGGGCAGGCGCTGAAGCTTTCTTT
.	TRBV12-2	.	TRBJ2-5	CASRLEARRRETQYF	TGTGCAAGTCGCTTAGAGGCCAGGCGGAGAGAGACCCAGTACTTC
once	TRBV30	.	TRBJ1-5	CAWSRGQGNQPQHF	TGTGCCTGGAGCCGGGGCCAGGGAAATCAGCCCCAGCATTTT
.	TRBV9	.	TRBJ2-3	CASSVRGGQSTDTQYF	TGTGCCAGCAGCGTCAGGGGGGGACAGTCCACAGATACGCAGTATTTT
medium-sized	TRBV28	.	TRBJ1-4	CASSLVFGRAATNEKLFF	TGTGCCAGCAGTTTAGTGTTTGGGAGAGCTGCAACTAATGAAAAACTGTTTTTT
.	TRBV4-3	.	TRBJ2-7	CASSQDRQGSYEQYF	TGCGCCAGCAGCCAAGACCGCCAGGGCAGCTACGAGCAGTACTTC
.	TRBV6-4	.	TRBJ2-3	CASSDKETDTQYF	TGTGCCAGCAGTGACAAAGAAACAGATACGCAGTATTTT
.	TRBV11-2	.	TRBJ1-3	CASSLGLGAGSGNTIYF	TGTGCCAGCAGCTTAGGGCTGGGGGCTGGCTCTGGAAACACCATATATTTT
.	TRBV21-1	.	TRBJ2-7	CASSKKQGVHEQYF	TGTGCCAGCAGCAAAAAACAGGGAGTCCACGAGCAGTACTTC